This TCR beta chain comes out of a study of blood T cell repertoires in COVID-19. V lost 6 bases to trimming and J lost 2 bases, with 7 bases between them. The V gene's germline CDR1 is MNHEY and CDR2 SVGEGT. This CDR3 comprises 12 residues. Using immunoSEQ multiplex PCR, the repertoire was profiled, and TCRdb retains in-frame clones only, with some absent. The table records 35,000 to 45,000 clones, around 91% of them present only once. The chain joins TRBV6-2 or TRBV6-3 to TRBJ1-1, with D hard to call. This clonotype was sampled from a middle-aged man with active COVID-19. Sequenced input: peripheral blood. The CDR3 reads CASSISNTEAFF. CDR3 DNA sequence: TGTGCCAGCAGCATCAGTAACACTGAAGCTTTCTTT.